The rows below give T cell receptor beta chains drawn from one sample of a study of blood T cell repertoires in COVID-19. Here immunoSEQ multiplex PCR was the method, and the copy in TCRdb shows in-frame clones only, minus some. Counted here are about 86,000 clones, about 82% occurring once; the ten biggest clones make up under 3.5%. The sequencing input was peripheral blood. These receptors came from a man aged 50-60 years with acute or convalescent COVID-19. The CDR3 runs from the conserved cysteine through the conserved F or W. Each record gives: CDR3 protein, J gene, CDR3 length, V gene.

CASRQGFYGYTF TRBJ1-2 12 TRBV25-1
CASGTGGTDTQYF TRBJ2-3 13 TRBV6-5
CASREVNNYGYTF TRBJ1-2 13 TRBV6-6
CASSVATGGGRGPDTQYF TRBJ2-3 18 TRBV9
CATSRNKGTRIGETQYF TRBJ2-5 17 TRBV15
CASSYTRTASSYEQYF TRBJ2-7 16 TRBV6-5
CASSGSSGGEQFF TRBJ2-1 13 TRBV2
CASRQDSGGTDTQYF TRBJ2-3 15 TRBV9
CASSFQQGGNQPQHF TRBJ1-5 15 TRBV28
CATSDPQPTLGQVGTDTQYF TRBJ2-3 20 TRBV24-1
CASSTGTAYGYTF TRBJ1-2 13 TRBV19
CASSLQTSGGAREQFF TRBJ2-1 16 TRBV7-2
CASSFPDTGELFF TRBJ2-2 13 TRBV5-6
CASGSGPVSGANVLTF TRBJ2-6 16 TRBV7-2
CASSYGSGIGQYF TRBJ2-7 13 TRBV6-5
CASSQDFYNEQFF TRBJ2-1 13 TRBV6-2/TRBV6-3
CASSGRGNEKLFF TRBJ1-4 13 TRBV2
CASSQVGGAGGYTF TRBJ1-2 14 TRBV4-2
CASSRGVAGGRLNEQYF TRBJ2-7 17 TRBV4-1
CASSSRTGAKNTEAFF TRBJ1-1 16 TRBV7-8
CASSEALGVFSEQFF TRBJ2-1 15 TRBV2
CASSVQLAGAGEQYF TRBJ2-7 15 TRBV9
CASSYLARTGAHGYTF TRBJ1-2 16 TRBV6-2/TRBV6-3
CASSAFLQGAHEQYF TRBJ2-7 15 TRBV18
CASSPLLPGGISGNTIYF TRBJ1-3 18 TRBV18
CASSLMTGINEKLFF TRBJ1-4 15 TRBV7-6
CASSLGQGAIQPQHF TRBJ1-5 15 TRBV27
CAWSTTDTQYF TRBJ2-3 11 TRBV30
CAWSPGGTPQETQYF TRBJ2-5 15 TRBV30
CASSPDYEQYF TRBJ2-7 11 TRBV11-2
CASSPGQEAGNTIYF TRBJ1-3 15 TRBV18
CAWSSASVRNEQFF TRBJ2-1 14 TRBV30
CASRTTGGNIQYF TRBJ2-4 13 TRBV11-2
CASSGTGQYEQYF TRBJ2-7 13 TRBV12-3/TRBV12-4
CASSLGLENIQYF TRBJ2-4 13 TRBV7-2
CASSWRQGYTDTQYF TRBJ2-3 15 TRBV5-1
CSVGQGSTDTQYF TRBJ2-3 13 TRBV29-1
CASSPRDLKGEKLFF TRBJ1-4 15 TRBV4-1
CASSYVHTGGPYF TRBJ2-7 13 TRBV6-2/TRBV6-3
CASSTLGAGEKLFF TRBJ1-4 14 TRBV6-5
CASSRSGGNTNYGYTF TRBJ1-2 16 TRBV25-1
CASSERVGSTDTQYF TRBJ2-3 15 TRBV6-1
CASSQASGYEQFF TRBJ2-1 13 TRBV4-2
CASGQVPNTGELFF TRBJ2-2 14 TRBV6-5
CASSLGDSSAQETQYF TRBJ2-5 16 TRBV5-4
CASSSQGAVTEAFF TRBJ1-1 14 TRBV7-2
CASSLGASPYEQYF TRBJ2-7 14 TRBV5-4
CASSEYSQTNTEAFF TRBJ1-1 15 TRBV25-1
CASSEAGSYGYTF TRBJ1-2 13 TRBV6-1
CASSLPVTDTQYF TRBJ2-3 13 TRBV7-9
CASSGMTGGADGYTF TRBJ1-2 15 TRBV5-1
CASSSTTRGLEKLFF TRBJ1-4 15 TRBV4-1